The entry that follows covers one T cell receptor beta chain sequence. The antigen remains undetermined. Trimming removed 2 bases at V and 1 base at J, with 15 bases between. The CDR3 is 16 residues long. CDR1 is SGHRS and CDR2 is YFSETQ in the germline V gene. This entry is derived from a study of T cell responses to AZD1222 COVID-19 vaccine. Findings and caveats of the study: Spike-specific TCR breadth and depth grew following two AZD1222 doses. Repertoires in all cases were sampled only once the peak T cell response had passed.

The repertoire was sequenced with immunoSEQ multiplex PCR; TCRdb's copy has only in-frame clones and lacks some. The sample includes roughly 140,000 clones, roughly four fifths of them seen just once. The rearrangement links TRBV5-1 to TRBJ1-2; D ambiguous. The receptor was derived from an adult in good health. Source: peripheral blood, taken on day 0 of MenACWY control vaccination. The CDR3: CASSFRPGADNYGYTF. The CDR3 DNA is TGCGCCAGCAGCTTTCGCCCCGGTGCGGATAACTATGGCTACACCTTC.